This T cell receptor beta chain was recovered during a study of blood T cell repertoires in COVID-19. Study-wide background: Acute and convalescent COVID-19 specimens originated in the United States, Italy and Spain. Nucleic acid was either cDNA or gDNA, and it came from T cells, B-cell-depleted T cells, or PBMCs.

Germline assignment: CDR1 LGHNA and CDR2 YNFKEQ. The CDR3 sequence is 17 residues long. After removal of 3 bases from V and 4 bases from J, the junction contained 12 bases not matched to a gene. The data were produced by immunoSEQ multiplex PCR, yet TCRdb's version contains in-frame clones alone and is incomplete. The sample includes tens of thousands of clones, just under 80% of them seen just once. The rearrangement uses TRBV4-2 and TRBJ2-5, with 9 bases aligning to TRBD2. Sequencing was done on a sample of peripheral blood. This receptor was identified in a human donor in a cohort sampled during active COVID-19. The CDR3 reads CASSQPVAGGPPETQYF. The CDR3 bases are TGTGCCAGCAGCCAGCCAGTGGCGGGAGGGCCTCCAGAGACCCAGTACTTC.